This TCR beta chain came from a study of blood T cells in healthy people across ages. Notes on the study in general: Per million T cells, TCR beta diversity dropped about linearly as age rose.

The amount of total RNA extracted per sample was at least 5 micrograms. A second 7 to 11 cycle PCR used barcoded and J-beta primers. One entry per CDR3 protein results from TCRdb running MiXCR on the 5' RACE reads. The sample lists roughly 800,000 distinct CDR3 sequences, more than 45% occurring once. This CDR3 spans 16 amino acids. Germline V gene lookup returns CDR1 DFQATT and CDR2 SNEGSKA (reference sequence). V was clipped by 0 bases and J by 2 bases, with 17 bases between them. As for this clonotype: Its specificity is unknown.

The gene calls are TRBV20-1 and TRBJ2-7; D not certain. The TCR comes from a man aged 30-40 years in good health. Sequenced: blood. The CDR3 coding sequence is TGCAGTGCTAGAGATCCCGCCGCGGCCCATGCCTACGAGCAGTACTTC. Translating gives CSARDPAAAHAYEQYF.